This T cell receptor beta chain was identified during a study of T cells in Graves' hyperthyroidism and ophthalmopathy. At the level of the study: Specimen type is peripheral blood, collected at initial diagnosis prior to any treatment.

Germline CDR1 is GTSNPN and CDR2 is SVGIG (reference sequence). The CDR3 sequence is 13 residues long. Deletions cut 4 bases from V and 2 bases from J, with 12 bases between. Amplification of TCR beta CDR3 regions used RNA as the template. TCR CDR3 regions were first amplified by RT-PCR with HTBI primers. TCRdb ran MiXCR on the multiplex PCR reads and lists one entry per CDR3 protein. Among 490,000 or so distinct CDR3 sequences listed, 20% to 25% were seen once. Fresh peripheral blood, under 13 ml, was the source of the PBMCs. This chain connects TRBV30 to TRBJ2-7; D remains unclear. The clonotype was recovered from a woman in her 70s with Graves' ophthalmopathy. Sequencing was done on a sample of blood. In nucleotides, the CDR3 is TGTGCCTGGAATCTGGATGGAGCCTACGAGCAGTACTTC. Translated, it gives CAWNLDGAYEQYF.